A selection of T cell receptor beta chains follows, all from one sample in a study of naive and memory T cell subsets. TCRdb processed the UMI-ligation and nested PCR reads anew with MiXCR; each CDR3 protein has one entry. The sample has roughly 27,000 distinct CDR3 sequences, roughly a tenth seen once; the top ten hold roughly a sixth. Source material: effector memory CD4+ T cells from blood. The receptor set was obtained from a human donor in good health. CDR3s include the opening cysteine and the closing phenylalanine or tryptophan. The order of the fields is V gene, CDR3 length, clone size, J gene, CDR3 protein. Expanded clones are given a class, and other clones once, few, many or no size at all.

TRBV20-1	14	medium-sized	TRBJ2-3	CSASRGGGTDTQYF
TRBV18	17	few	TRBJ1-3	CASSPTLRTDSGNTIYF
TRBV7-2	15	-	TRBJ2-7	CASSFRAGGTYEQYF
TRBV20-1	19	few	TRBJ2-7	CSARPPRTSGGEISYEQYF
TRBV30	13	-	TRBJ2-1	CAWSIVGGGEQFF
TRBV27	16	few	TRBJ1-4	CASAPARGNINEKLFF
TRBV2	14	-	TRBJ1-2	CASSRGQNFYGYTF
TRBV4-2	18	many	TRBJ2-7	CASSQDPRPTSGYTKQYF
TRBV4-2	17	few	TRBJ2-5	CASSQVGRTSGKETQYF
TRBV7-2	15	large	TRBJ2-7	CASSFQGGIAAEQYF
TRBV20-1	15	many	TRBJ1-4	CSARDRYSRNEKLFF
TRBV28	15	few	TRBJ1-1	CASITFGQGATEAFF
TRBV7-9	13	-	TRBJ1-1	CASRSRQGQEAFF
TRBV7-8	15	medium-sized	TRBJ2-1	CASSFSGAQYNEQFF
TRBV5-6	19	-	TRBJ2-4	CASSWRLAGGTTAKNIQYF
TRBV3-1	13	few	TRBJ1-1	CASSRYRGAEAFF
TRBV5-4	15	-	TRBJ2-1	CASSATAASYNEQFF
TRBV3-1	15	-	TRBJ1-2	CASSPWTGGDYGYTF
TRBV9	16	-	TRBJ1-1	CASSPLLGRVNTEAFF
TRBV3-1	17	many	TRBJ2-6	CASSQERVNSGANVLTF
TRBV5-1	17	few	TRBJ2-1	CASSMPGQGGLINEQFF
TRBV7-8	14	-	TRBJ1-4	CASSSGTRNGKLFF
TRBV9	15	many	TRBJ1-6	CASSVAGDNNSPLHF
TRBV7-2	17	-	TRBJ2-5	CASSLASGGANQETQYF
TRBV20-1	13	many	TRBJ2-3	CSAERPGADTQYF
TRBV12-3/TRBV12-4	16	many	TRBJ2-2	CASSLGQRGGTGELFF
TRBV30	13	medium-sized	TRBJ1-2	CAWTPSGTYGYTF
TRBV30	15	-	TRBJ2-2	CAWSVLFGNTGELFF
TRBV14	15	many	TRBJ1-2	CASSQVLGPKSGYTF
TRBV12-3/TRBV12-4	15	few	TRBJ1-5	CASSPFGRGNQPQHF
TRBV13	16	few	TRBJ1-2	CASSTPRTGQVYGYTF
TRBV7-2	15	once	TRBJ1-3	CASSLDGTSGNTIYF
TRBV7-8	17	few	TRBJ1-6	CASSHRWDAAGNSPLHF
TRBV3-1	13	-	TRBJ1-5	CASSQGGGQPQHF
TRBV20-1	14	many	TRBJ1-1	CSARFWTSNTEAFF
TRBV6-5	17	many	TRBJ2-2	CASSYRRGQGWNGELFF
TRBV12-3/TRBV12-4	13	-	TRBJ2-1	CASRGQRVHEQFF
TRBV28	13	medium-sized	TRBJ2-3	CASSLGAPRTQYF
TRBV27	16	-	TRBJ2-3	CASSNRPSASTDTQYF
TRBV11-3	16	many	TRBJ2-7	CASSLGRTSLTYEQYF
TRBV20-1	16	medium-sized	TRBJ1-6	CSARRQGQSNSAPLHF
TRBV11-3	19	medium-sized	TRBJ2-7	CASSLERGSPGQGTYEQYF
TRBV20-1	17	-	TRBJ2-3	CSARIPVPSPDTDTQYF
TRBV20-1	14	many	TRBJ2-4	CSAGARGRENIQYF
TRBV3-1	15	many	TRBJ2-5	CASSQHVAAQETQYF
TRBV5-4	17	few	TRBJ2-1	CASSSGALAGGVDEQFF
TRBV6-2/TRBV6-3	15	many	TRBJ2-3	CASSKMDLLTDTQYF
TRBV29-1	15	medium-sized	TRBJ2-1	CSVESGGGTYNEQFF
TRBV7-2	15	many	TRBJ2-7	CASSFAGQGLREQYF
TRBV4-1	13	-	TRBJ2-5	CASSRLTQETQYF
TRBV2	12	-	TRBJ1-1	CASSDGGPEAFF
TRBV7-9	15	many	TRBJ2-1	CASRTGTSGYNEQFF
TRBV7-2	15	-	TRBJ1-6	CASSLEGRGGSPLHF
TRBV12-3/TRBV12-4	15	-	TRBJ1-4	CASSFNSPVFEKLFF